This T cell receptor (beta chain) was identified during a study of regulatory T cells in long-lasting Graves disease. Overall study findings and caveats: Comparison showed that persistent patients shared more public clonotypes (roughly 2,700) than new patients (over 950).

Time point reported: newly diagnosed GD, antithyroid drugs for less than 3 months. With RNA extracted from PBMCs as input, the TCR library was made. This clonotype has at least ten counts. Its specificity is not known. Investigators prepared the TCR beta libraries by applying iRepertoire HTBI primers and Arm-PCR of CDR3 regions. TCRdb re-called the multiplex PCR reads through MiXCR, storing one row per CDR3 protein. This sample has more than 300,000 distinct CDR3 sequences, with 10% to 15% found just once. This CDR3 spans 15 amino acids. Germline CDR1 reads SQVTM; CDR2 reads ANQGSEA. The V and J ends lost 1 base and 5 bases, in that order; junction bases with no gene match: 10. These sequences were also reported in another study, on T cells in Graves' hyperthyroidism and ophthalmopathy.

The chain joins TRBV29-1 to TRBJ2-7, with TRBD1 identical over 8 bases. The receptor was derived from a woman aged 18-35 years with Graves disease. The sequenced sample was peripheral blood mononuclear cells (PBMCs), obtained at new diagnosis, from a patient treated with antithyroid drugs. As DNA, the CDR3 is TGCAGCGTTGAAGTTCTTACCCAGGGGGCTCACGAGCAGTACTTC. This codes for CSVEVLTQGAHEQYF.